These 25 T cell receptor beta chains share one sample of origin, sequenced in a study of blood T cell repertoires in COVID-19. Using immunoSEQ multiplex PCR, the repertoire was profiled, and TCRdb retains in-frame clones only, with some absent. In the table there are approximately 120,000 clones, 85% to 90% of which are singletons. The sample was peripheral blood. Receptors were obtained from a woman aged 80 or over with COVID-19, enrolled during active disease.

The rearrangement links TRBV5-8 to TRBJ2-5; 7 nucleotides match TRBD2. With V trimmed by 2 bases and J by 2 bases, 3 bases remained unmatched. The CDR3 sequence is 14 residues long. The germline V gene encodes CDR1 SGHTS and CDR2 YDEGEE. The CDR3 DNA reads TGTGCCAGCAGCTTAGCGGGAAAACAAGAGACCCAGTACTTC. Encoded protein: CASSLAGKQETQYF.

This clone has only one observation. The rearrangement uses TRBV5-6 and TRBJ1-4; the D gene is possibly TRBD1 (5 bases). Germline values: CDR1 SGHDT, CDR2 YYEEEE. The CDR3 is 14 amino acids. Trimming removed 3 bases at V and 6 bases at J, with 12 bases between. CDR3 nucleotides: TGTGCCAGCAGCTCAAGGGGACTCGATGAAAAACTGTTTTTT. This codes for CASSSRGLDEKLFF.

The V gene is TRBV6-1, the J gene TRBJ2-3, with 12 nucleotides matching TRBD1. This CDR3 contains 16 residues. V dropped 4 bases and J dropped 4; count of bases not matched to a gene: 6. Per germline, CDR1 MNHNS and CDR2 SASEGT. CDR3 sequence (DNA): TGTGCCAGCAGTGCCGGGACAGGGGGCGCGGCAGATACGCAGTATTTT. Translated, it gives CASSAGTGGAADTQYF.

This clone has a handful of counts. The chain uses TRBV2 and TRBJ2-7, with 11 bases lining up with TRBD2. The CDR3 runs to 13 residues. Germline V gene data show CDR1 as SNHLY and CDR2 as FYNNEI. V shed 7 bases, J shed 4 bases, and the junction held 3 bases outside the gene matches. The CDR3 DNA is TGTGCCAGCATAGCGGGAGGGGGGTACGAGCAGTACTTC. This encodes CASIAGGGYEQYF.

This clone was counted once. The CDR3 coding sequence is TGTGCCAGCAGTTACTCGACTTACGAGCAGTACTTC. Amino acids: CASSYSTYEQYF. The chain links TRBV6-6 to TRBJ2-7; unclear D gene. Germline assignment: CDR1 MNHNY and CDR2 SVGAGI (reference sequence). V dropped 0 bases and J dropped 4 bases, with 4 bases sitting between them. The length of the CDR3 is 12 residues.

The genes are TRBV5-1 and TRBJ2-6; no clear D gene. The CDR3 sequence is 17 residues long. Trimming pared 0 bases from V and 2 bases from J, leaving 12 bases between. Germline V gene sequence: CDR1 SGHRS, CDR2 YFSETQ. DNA for the CDR3: TGCGCCAGCAGCTTGGTACCGGGTTCCCCTGGGGCCAACGTCCTGACTTTC. This sequence encodes CASSLVPGSPGANVLTF.

This chain links TRBV28 with TRBJ2-5; D gene ambiguous. The germline V and J ends were trimmed by 4 bases and 5 bases, with 8 bases remaining between them. This CDR3 contains 12 residues. Germline CDR1 is MDHEN and CDR2 is SYDVKM. CDR3 nucleotide sequence: TGTGCCAGCAGTTCTACCGAGGAGACCCAGTACTTC. This sequence encodes CASSSTEETQYF.

The chain has TRBV7-3 and TRBJ2-5; D is ambiguous. The V gene's germline CDR1 is SGHTA and CDR2 FQGTGA. This CDR3 region has 13 residues. Trimming shortened V by 4 bases and J by 3 bases, and 9 bases separated the two germline ends. Here the CDR3 reads CASSYGSKETQYF. In DNA form, the CDR3 reads TGTGCCAGCAGCTACGGGTCGAAAGAGACCCAGTACTTC.

The rearrangement uses TRBV7-9 and TRBJ2-3; D ambiguous. The CDR3 has 12 residues. Germline V gene sequence: CDR1 SEHNR, CDR2 FQNEAQ (reference sequence). V was pared by 5 bases and J by 12 bases, with 15 bases between. This CDR3 reads CASSPSGIRQYF. CDR3 DNA: TGTGCCAGCAGCCCTTCCGGTATTCGACAGTATTTT. Using reference TRBV7-9 and TRBJ2-3 for the parts outside the CDR3, the full variable domain is DTGVSQNPRHKITKRGQNVTFRCDPISEHNRLYWYRQTLGQGPEFLTYFQNEAQLEKSRLLSDRFSAERPKGSFSTLEIQRTEQGDSAMYLCASSPSGIRQYFGPGTRLTVL.

The rearrangement links TRBV5-3 to TRBJ2-1; the match to TRBD2 covers 10 bases. TRBV5-3 has ORF status, its function being uncertain. The CDR3 sequence is 19 residues long. With V trimmed by 0 bases and J by 2 bases, 11 bases remained unmatched. The CDR3 coding sequence is TGTGCCAGAAGCTTGGTTAGCGGGAGGACCAATATTACCTACAATGAGCAGTTCTTC. It specifies CARSLVSGRTNITYNEQFF.

The rearrangement joins TRBV5-1 to TRBJ2-3, with D tentatively TRBD1 (6 bases). Per germline, CDR1 SGHRS and CDR2 YFSETQ. Trimming removed 5 bases from V and 4 bases from J, with 14 bases in between. This CDR3 contains 14 residues. CDR3: CASRQNRAPDTQYF. The CDR3 DNA sequence: TGCGCCAGCAGGCAGAACAGGGCCCCAGATACGCAGTATTTT.

This clone was seen more than once but under ten times. The identical CDR3 is also encoded by other nucleotide sequences in the sample. CDR3 coding DNA: TGTGCCAGCAGTTTGGGGGGATTGAACACTGAAGCTTTCTTT. Protein product: CASSLGGLNTEAFF. The chain uses TRBV28 and TRBJ1-1; D is perhaps TRBD1 (5 bases). CDR3 length: 14 residues. Germline V lookup: CDR1 MDHEN, CDR2 SYDVKM. Trimming pared 3 bases from V and 0 bases from J, leaving 8 bases between.

This sequence joins TRBV5-3 and TRBJ2-7; D is unclear. TRBV5-3 is an ORF; its function is uncertain. The V and J ends lost 3 bases and 0 bases respectively, with 10 bases between them. This CDR3 is built from 14 residues. The DNA of the CDR3 is TGTGCCAGAAGCTCCCGGTTAGTCTCCTACGAGCAGTACTTC. This sequence encodes CARSSRLVSYEQYF.

Only a few counts were recorded for this clone. The chain recombines TRBV9 with TRBJ2-3; the match to TRBD2 covers 12 bases. This CDR3 is 18 amino acids long. CDR1 and CDR2 (germline): SGDLS, YYNGEE. J was trimmed by 2 bases and V by 0 bases; bases with no gene match: 7. In DNA, the CDR3 is TGTGCCAGCAGCGTAGCCGATTCTAGCGGGAGGGTCACAGATACGCAGTATTTT. Amino acids: CASSVADSSGRVTDTQYF.

The DNA for the CDR3 is TGTGCCAGTACCCCGAGTGTTAGCTCCTACAATGAGCAGTTCTTC. Protein sequence: CASTPSVSSYNEQFF. The chain combines TRBV19 with TRBJ2-1; D gene uncertain. CDR1 is LNHDA, CDR2 SQIVND, per germline (reference sequence). Trimming removed 7 bases from V and 0 bases from J, with 13 bases in between. There are 15 residues in the CDR3.

This chain links TRBV10-3 with TRBJ2-1; 8 bases fit TRBD2. After removal of 0 bases from V and 1 base from J, the junction contained 5 bases not matched to a gene. The germline CDR1 and CDR2 sequences are ENHRY and SYGVKD. The CDR3 has 17 residues. The CDR3 DNA sequence: TGTGCCATCAGTGAGTCTGGTAGCGGGATGTCCTACAATGAGCAGTTCTTC. Protein product: CAISESGSGMSYNEQFF.

V is TRBV19 and J is TRBJ2-3, with a possible D match to TRBD1 (6 bases). The CDR3 runs 16 residues. Germline V lookup: CDR1 LNHDA, CDR2 SQIVND (reference sequence). V lost 5 bases and J 4 bases, leaving 19 bases between the germline ends. CDR3 bases: TGTGCCAGTAGTCCCATGAGAGCGGCAGGGGCAGATACGCAGTATTTT. Amino acids: CASSPMRAAGADTQYF.

The chain recombines TRBV2 with TRBJ2-5; 10 positions match TRBD1. The CDR3 consists of 16 residues. The germline V gene has CDR1 SNHLY and CDR2 FYNNEI. V gave up 3 bases and J gave up 5 bases; unmatched junction bases: 9. The CDR3 protein is CASSDSGTGDPETQYF. Here the CDR3 DNA reads TGTGCCAGCAGTGATTCAGGGACAGGGGACCCGGAGACCCAGTACTTC.

The gene calls are TRBV29-1 and TRBJ2-5; 12 bases agree with TRBD2. Germline V gene lookup returns CDR1 SQVTM and CDR2 ANQGSEA. The CDR3 totals 14 residues. V was pared by 4 bases and J by 5 bases, with 5 bases of the junction left unmatched. The CDR3 DNA reads TGCAGCGTTGGGCTAGCGGGAGGGCCGGAGACCCAGTACTTC. Translating gives CSVGLAGGPETQYF.

The chain recombines TRBV19 with TRBJ2-5, with 9 bases fitting TRBD2. The V and J ends lost 0 bases and 4 bases, in that order; junction bases with no gene match: 0. Germline V gene sequence: CDR1 LNHDA, CDR2 SQIVND (reference sequence). CDR3 length: 14 amino acids. The CDR3 reads CASSIEAGGETQYF. The CDR3, as DNA: TGTGCCAGTAGTATAGAAGCGGGAGGAGAGACCCAGTACTTC.

V usage is TRBV9 and J usage is TRBJ2-1; a possible D gene is TRBD1 (5 bases). With 2 bases removed from V and 6 bases from J, the gap between germline ends came to 6 bases. The CDR3 extends over 12 amino acids. Germline values: CDR1 SGDLS, CDR2 YYNGEE. CDR3 nucleotides: TGTGCCAGCAGCGTTCAGGGCAATGAGCAGTTCTTC. It specifies CASSVQGNEQFF.

This clone was seen only once. The chain recombines TRBV7-2 with TRBJ1-3, with D possibly TRBD1 on 6 matching bases. Germline CDR1 and CDR2: SGHTA and FQGNSA. Trimming took 1 base from V and 7 from J, leaving 8 bases between them. CDR3 length equals 13 residues. The CDR3 spells CASSLDRENTIYF. CDR3 DNA sequence: TGTGCCAGCAGCTTAGACAGGGAGAACACCATATATTTT.

This chain connects TRBV2 to TRBJ1-1; D ambiguous. CDR3 length: 13 residues. Looked up from germline, CDR1 is SNHLY and CDR2 is FYNNEI. V lost 8 bases and J 8 bases, leaving 18 bases between the germline ends. CDR3 DNA sequence: TGTGCCAGCCAGCGGGAGCCACAACAAGAAGCTTTCTTT. This codes for CASQREPQQEAFF.

The rearrangement joins TRBV7-9 to TRBJ2-7; 7 bases are a match to TRBD2. CDR3 length: 18 amino acids. V lost 3 bases to trimming and J lost 2 bases; unmatched junction nucleotides: 16. Germline assignment: CDR1 SEHNR and CDR2 FQNEAQ (reference sequence). The CDR3 here is CASSFMPNFGRPTYEQYF. The CDR3 coding sequence is TGTGCCAGCAGCTTCATGCCGAACTTCGGGAGGCCCACCTACGAGCAGTACTTC.

The chain links TRBV11-2 to TRBJ2-5; TRBD1 agrees at 11 bases. Germline V gene data show CDR1 as SGHAT and CDR2 as FQNNGV. V lost 5 bases, J lost 4 bases, and 9 bases stayed unmatched. This CDR3 has 16 amino acids. The CDR3 bases are TGTGCCAGCAGCCCTAATACGGGACAGGGGGTAGAGACCCAGTACTTC. Its translation is CASSPNTGQGVETQYF.